This T cell receptor (beta chain) was retrieved from a study of shared clonotypes between healthy human individuals. Study-level results: With few donors, the genetic and exposure-history diversity represented was limited. Generally, naive subsets came out with larger estimated richness than memory subsets.

The assay ran at deep level. The data were produced by immunoSEQ multiplex PCR, yet TCRdb's version contains in-frame clones alone and is incomplete. The sample lists some 2,400,000 clones; around 95% were seen once. Germline assignment: CDR1 SGHTA and CDR2 FQGNSA. V gave up 0 bases and J gave up 5 bases, with 11 bases separating them. This CDR3 is built from 15 residues. Comments on this clone: Its antigen is unknown.

CD45RA+ naive and CD45RA-negative memory subsets were separated from CD4+ cells. The sequence was obtained from a man in his late teens or twenties in good health. The chain couples TRBV7-2 to TRBJ2-1, with D perhaps matching TRBD2 (6 bases). The sample consisted of naive CD4+ T cells sorted from blood. Indicated subset: CD45RA+ positively selected. This chain's CDR3 is CASSLASAGNNEQFF. The CDR3 nucleotides read TGTGCCAGCAGCTTAGCATCCGCGGGAAACAATGAGCAGTTCTTC. The full variable domain, in which reference TRBV7-2 and TRBJ2-1 provide the parts outside the CDR3, is GAGVSQSPSNKVTEKGKDVELRCDPISGHTALYWYRQSLGQGLEFLIYFQGNSAPDKSGLPSDRFSAERTGGSVSTLTIQRTQQEDSAVYLCASSLASAGNNEQFFGPGTRLTVL.